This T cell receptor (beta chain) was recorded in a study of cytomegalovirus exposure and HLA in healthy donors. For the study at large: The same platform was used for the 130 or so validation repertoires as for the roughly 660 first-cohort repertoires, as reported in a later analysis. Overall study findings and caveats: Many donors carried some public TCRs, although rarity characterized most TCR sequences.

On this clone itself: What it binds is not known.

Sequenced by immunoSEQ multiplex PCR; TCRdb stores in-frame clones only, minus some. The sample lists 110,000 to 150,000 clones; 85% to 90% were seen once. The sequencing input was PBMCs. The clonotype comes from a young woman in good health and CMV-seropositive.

In nucleotides, the CDR3 is TGTGCCAGCAGTGAATACCAGGGTAGTGGCTACACCTTC. It translates to CASSEYQGSGYTF. The V gene is TRBV25-1, the J gene TRBJ1-2; D perhaps matches TRBD1 (5 bases). Germline V gene lookup returns CDR1 MGHDK and CDR2 SYGVNS. The V end lost 0 bases, the J end lost 7 bases, and 9 bases lay between the germline ends. This CDR3 spans 13 amino acids.